A selection of T cell receptor beta chains follows, all from one sample in a study of CD8+ T cells in alopecia areata. TCRdb's copy holds only in-frame clones and misses some; the assay was immunoSEQ multiplex PCR. The sample holds over 200,000 clones, around three fifths seen once. The sample here was CD4+ T cells sorted from blood, taken at week 0. These receptors all stem from a human donor with alopecia areata. CDR3s include the opening cysteine and the closing phenylalanine or tryptophan. Each record gives: CDR3 DNA, CDR3 protein, CDR3 length, D gene, J gene, clone size, V gene. A D gene is named only where the DNA matches it firmly. Clone size appears in some rows only: once, few, many, or a class for an expanded clone.

CDR3 DNA: TGCAGCGCGCTGGGGGGAACAGAATATAGCAATCAGCCCCAGCATTTT
CDR3 protein: CSALGGTEYSNQPQHF
CDR3 length: 16
D gene: NA
J gene: TRBJ1-5
clone size: NA
V gene: TRBV29-1

CDR3 DNA: TGTGCCAGCACCCTGGGTGAGGGGTCCACACTCTACAATGAGCAGTTCTTC
CDR3 protein: CASTLGEGSTLYNEQFF
CDR3 length: 17
D gene: NA
J gene: TRBJ2-1
clone size: few
V gene: TRBV28

CDR3 DNA: TGTGCCAGCTCACCGAGCAGGCAGTACGAGCAGTACTTC
CDR3 protein: CASSPSRQYEQYF
CDR3 length: 13
D gene: NA
J gene: TRBJ2-7
clone size: NA
V gene: TRBV18

CDR3 DNA: TGTGCCAGCTCACCACCGGCAGGGGTTCCAGATACGCAGTATTTT
CDR3 protein: CASSPPAGVPDTQYF
CDR3 length: 15
D gene: NA
J gene: TRBJ2-3
clone size: few
V gene: TRBV18

CDR3 DNA: TGTGCCAGCAATCCCGGGACTAGCGGTAGCTCCTACAATGAGCAGTTCTTC
CDR3 protein: CASNPGTSGSSYNEQFF
CDR3 length: 17
D gene: TRBD2
J gene: TRBJ2-1
clone size: NA
V gene: TRBV7-8

CDR3 DNA: TGCGCCAGCAGCTTGGCCCAGGGGCACGAGACCCAGTACTTC
CDR3 protein: CASSLAQGHETQYF
CDR3 length: 14
D gene: NA
J gene: TRBJ2-5
clone size: few
V gene: TRBV5-1

CDR3 DNA: TGTGCCAGCAGCTTTGATAGCTACGAGCAGTACTTC
CDR3 protein: CASSFDSYEQYF
CDR3 length: 12
D gene: NA
J gene: TRBJ2-7
clone size: once
V gene: TRBV7-2

CDR3 DNA: TGTGCCAGCAGCGTAGTCCCCCAGGGTGAAGGCGGGGAGCTGTTTTTT
CDR3 protein: CASSVVPQGEGGELFF
CDR3 length: 16
D gene: NA
J gene: TRBJ2-2
clone size: NA
V gene: TRBV9

CDR3 DNA: TGCAGCGCGGACGGGAACACTGAAGCTTTCTTT
CDR3 protein: CSADGNTEAFF
CDR3 length: 11
D gene: NA
J gene: TRBJ1-1
clone size: NA
V gene: TRBV29-1

CDR3 DNA: TGCGCCAGCTCCGACAAGAAAAGTGAAAAACTGTTTTTT
CDR3 protein: CASSDKKSEKLFF
CDR3 length: 13
D gene: NA
J gene: TRBJ1-4
clone size: few
V gene: TRBV5-1

CDR3 DNA: TGTGCCAGCAGTTACTCTAGCGGTACCTACGAGCAGTACTTC
CDR3 protein: CASSYSSGTYEQYF
CDR3 length: 14
D gene: NA
J gene: TRBJ2-7
clone size: NA
V gene: TRBV6-5

CDR3 DNA: TGTGCCAGCTCAGCGCGGGGCTCCGGGGAGCTGTTTTTT
CDR3 protein: CASSARGSGELFF
CDR3 length: 13
D gene: NA
J gene: TRBJ2-2
clone size: NA
V gene: TRBV18

CDR3 DNA: TGTGCCAGCAGTTTATCCCCGACACCGTACAATGAGCAGTTCTTC
CDR3 protein: CASSLSPTPYNEQFF
CDR3 length: 15
D gene: NA
J gene: TRBJ2-1
clone size: once
V gene: TRBV27

CDR3 DNA: TGCGCCAGCAGCTTGGATGGGAACAGAAACATCTACGAGCAGTACTTC
CDR3 protein: CASSLDGNRNIYEQYF
CDR3 length: 16
D gene: NA
J gene: TRBJ2-7
clone size: NA
V gene: TRBV5-1

CDR3 DNA: TGCAGCGTGACTAGCGGGCCACCCACAGATACGCAGTATTTT
CDR3 protein: CSVTSGPPTDTQYF
CDR3 length: 14
D gene: TRBD2
J gene: TRBJ2-3
clone size: NA
V gene: TRBV29-1

CDR3 DNA: TGTGCCAGCAGCTTAGGCCCCGGGACTGCCAATGAGCAGTTCTTC
CDR3 protein: CASSLGPGTANEQFF
CDR3 length: 15
D gene: NA
J gene: TRBJ2-1
clone size: few
V gene: TRBV7-8

CDR3 DNA: TGTGCCTGGAGTGTAGTAACAGGGTGGAACACTGAAGCTTTCTTT
CDR3 protein: CAWSVVTGWNTEAFF
CDR3 length: 15
D gene: NA
J gene: TRBJ1-1
clone size: NA
V gene: TRBV30

CDR3 DNA: TGTGCCAGCAGTTACTCTCTGCAGACCTCCTACGAGCAGTACTTC
CDR3 protein: CASSYSLQTSYEQYF
CDR3 length: 15
D gene: NA
J gene: TRBJ2-7
clone size: NA
V gene: TRBV6-5